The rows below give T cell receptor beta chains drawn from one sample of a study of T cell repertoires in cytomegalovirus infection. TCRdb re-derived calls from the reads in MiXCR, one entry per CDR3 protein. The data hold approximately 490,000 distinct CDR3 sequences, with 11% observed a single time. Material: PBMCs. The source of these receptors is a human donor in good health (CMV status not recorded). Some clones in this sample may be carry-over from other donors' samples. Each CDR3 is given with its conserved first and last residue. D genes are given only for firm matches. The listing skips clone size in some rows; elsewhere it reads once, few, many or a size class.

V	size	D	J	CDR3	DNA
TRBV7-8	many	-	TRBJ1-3	CASSLRGRQISGNTIYF	TGTGCCAGCAGCTTAAGGGGAAGACAAATCTCTGGAAACACCATATATTTT
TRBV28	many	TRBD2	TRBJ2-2	CASSLNPPTSGRLVGELFF	TGTGCCAGCAGTTTAAATCCCCCCACTAGCGGGAGGCTGGTCGGGGAGCTGTTTTTT
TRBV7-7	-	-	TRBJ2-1	CASSASSGSEEQFF	TGTGCCAGCAGCGCCAGTAGTGGGTCGGAGGAGCAGTTCTTC
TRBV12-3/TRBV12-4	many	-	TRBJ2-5	CASAPGAGLYQETQYF	TGTGCCAGCGCTCCGGGTGCGGGACTGTACCAAGAGACCCAGTACTTC
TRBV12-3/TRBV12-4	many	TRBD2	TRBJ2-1	CASSLRGGASYNEQFF	TGTGCCAGCAGTTTACGGGGGGGGGCCTCCTACAATGAGCAGTTCTTC
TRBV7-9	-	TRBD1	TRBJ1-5	CASSLGPVGTGRGGNQPQHF	TGTGCCAGCAGCTTAGGACCGGTGGGGACAGGGAGAGGGGGCAATCAGCCCCAGCATTTT
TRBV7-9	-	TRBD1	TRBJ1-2	CASRPQGNGYGYTF	TGTGCCAGCAGACCACAGGGGAATGGGTATGGCTACACCTTC
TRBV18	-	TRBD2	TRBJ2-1	CASSPLSGAYNERFF	TGTGCCAGCTCACCATTAAGCGGGGCGTACAATGAGCGGTTCTTC
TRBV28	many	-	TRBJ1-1	CASSLRDEAFF	TGTGCCAGCAGTTTGCGGGATGAAGCTTTCTTT
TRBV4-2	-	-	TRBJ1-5	CASSHELDRLNQPQHF	TGTGCCAGCAGCCATGAACTCGACAGGCTCAATCAGCCCCAGCATTTT
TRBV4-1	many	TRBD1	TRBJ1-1	CASSQEWGRGPEAFF	TGCGCCAGCAGCCAAGAATGGGGAAGGGGGCCTGAAGCTTTCTTT
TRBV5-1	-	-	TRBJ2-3	CASSSDPAVGDTQYF	TGCGCCAGCAGTTCGGACCCCGCCGTGGGAGATACGCAGTATTTT
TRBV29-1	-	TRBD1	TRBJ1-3	CSVEGTGGLSGNTIYF	TGCAGCGTTGAAGGGACAGGGGGACTCTCTGGAAACACCATATATTTT
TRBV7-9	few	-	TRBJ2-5	CASSLATRETQYF	TGTGCCAGCAGCTTAGCGACTAGGGAGACCCAGTACTTC
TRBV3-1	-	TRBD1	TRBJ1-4	CASSQGGGTNEKLFF	TGTGCCAGCAGCCAAGGAGGGGGCACTAATGAAAAACTGTTTTTT
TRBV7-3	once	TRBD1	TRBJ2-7	CVSSRDRGYEQYF	TGTGTCAGCAGCCGGGACAGGGGCTACGAGCAGTACTTC
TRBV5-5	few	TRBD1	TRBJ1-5	CASSWTGTREPQHF	TGTGCCAGCAGCTGGACAGGGACGAGGGAGCCCCAGCATTTT
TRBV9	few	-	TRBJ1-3	CASSVEQGHSGNTIYF	TGTGCCAGCAGCGTAGAACAGGGCCACTCTGGAAACACCATATATTTT
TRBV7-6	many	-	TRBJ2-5	CASSLGGGSQYF	TGTGCCAGCAGCTTAGGAGGGGGTAGCCAGTACTTC
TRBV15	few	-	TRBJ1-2	CATSTLRRQGGYGYTF	TGTGCCACCAGCACCCTTAGAAGGCAGGGTGGCTATGGCTACACCTTC
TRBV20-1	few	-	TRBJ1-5	CSAWEGREEQPQHF	TGCAGTGCATGGGAGGGGCGCGAGGAGCAGCCCCAGCATTTT
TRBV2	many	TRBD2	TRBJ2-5	CASSMGTTQETQYF	TGTGCCAGCAGTATGGGGACTACCCAAGAGACCCAGTACTTC
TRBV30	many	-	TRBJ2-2	CAWTLTGELFF	TGTGCCTGGACTCTCACCGGGGAGCTGTTTTTT
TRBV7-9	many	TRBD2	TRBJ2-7	CASSPVGREGYEQYF	TGTGCCAGCAGCCCAGTAGGGCGGGAGGGCTACGAGCAGTACTTC
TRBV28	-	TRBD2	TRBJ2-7	CASSPQGTTLLGEQYF	TGTGCCAGCAGTCCCCAAGGGACTACCCTCCTTGGCGAGCAGTACTTC
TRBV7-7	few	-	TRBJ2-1	CASSGGRTGSYNEQFF	TGTGCTAGCAGCGGCGGTCGAACGGGCTCGTACAATGAGCAGTTCTTC
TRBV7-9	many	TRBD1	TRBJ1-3	CASSMSGTVSGNTIYF	TGTGCCAGCAGCATGTCCGGGACAGTGTCAGGAAACACCATATATTTT